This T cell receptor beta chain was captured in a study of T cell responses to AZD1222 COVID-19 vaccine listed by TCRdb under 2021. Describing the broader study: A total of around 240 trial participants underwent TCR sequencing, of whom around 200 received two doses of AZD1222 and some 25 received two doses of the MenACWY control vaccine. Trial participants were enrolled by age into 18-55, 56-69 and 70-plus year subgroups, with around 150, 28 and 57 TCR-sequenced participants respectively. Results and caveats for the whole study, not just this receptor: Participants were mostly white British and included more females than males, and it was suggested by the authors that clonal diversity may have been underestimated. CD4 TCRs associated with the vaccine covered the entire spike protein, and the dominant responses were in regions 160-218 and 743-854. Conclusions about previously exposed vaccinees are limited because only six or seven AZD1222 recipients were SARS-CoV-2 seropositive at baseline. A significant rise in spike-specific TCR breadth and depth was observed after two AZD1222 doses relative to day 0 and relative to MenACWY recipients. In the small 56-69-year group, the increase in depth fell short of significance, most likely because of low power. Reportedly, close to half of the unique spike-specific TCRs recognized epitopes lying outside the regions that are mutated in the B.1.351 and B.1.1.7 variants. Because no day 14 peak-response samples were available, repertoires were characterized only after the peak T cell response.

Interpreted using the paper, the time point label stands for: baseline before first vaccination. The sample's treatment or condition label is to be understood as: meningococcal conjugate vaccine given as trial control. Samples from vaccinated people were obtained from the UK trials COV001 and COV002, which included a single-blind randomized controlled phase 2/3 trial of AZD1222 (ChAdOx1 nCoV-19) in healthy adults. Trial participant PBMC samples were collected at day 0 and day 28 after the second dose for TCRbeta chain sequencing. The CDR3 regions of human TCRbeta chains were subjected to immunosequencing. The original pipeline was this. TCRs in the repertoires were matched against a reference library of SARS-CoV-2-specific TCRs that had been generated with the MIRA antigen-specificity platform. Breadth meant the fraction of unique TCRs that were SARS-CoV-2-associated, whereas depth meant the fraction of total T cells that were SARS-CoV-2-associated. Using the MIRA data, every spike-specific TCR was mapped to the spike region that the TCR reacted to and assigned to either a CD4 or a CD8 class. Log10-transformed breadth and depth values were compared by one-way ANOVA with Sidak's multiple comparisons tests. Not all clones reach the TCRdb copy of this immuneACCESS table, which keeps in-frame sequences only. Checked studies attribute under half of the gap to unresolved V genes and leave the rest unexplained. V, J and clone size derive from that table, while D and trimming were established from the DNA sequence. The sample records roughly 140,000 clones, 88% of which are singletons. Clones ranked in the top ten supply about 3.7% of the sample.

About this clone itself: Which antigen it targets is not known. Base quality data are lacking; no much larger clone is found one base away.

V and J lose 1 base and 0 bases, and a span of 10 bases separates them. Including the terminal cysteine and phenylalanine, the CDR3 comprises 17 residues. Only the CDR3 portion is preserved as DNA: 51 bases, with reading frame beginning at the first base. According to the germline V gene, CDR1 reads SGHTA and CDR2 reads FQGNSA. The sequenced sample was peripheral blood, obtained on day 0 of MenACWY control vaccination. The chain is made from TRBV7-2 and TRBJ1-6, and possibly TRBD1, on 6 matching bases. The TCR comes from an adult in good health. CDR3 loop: CASSLEQGGSYNSPLHF. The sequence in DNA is TGTGCCAGCAGCTTAGAACAGGGCGGCTCCTATAATTCACCCCTCCACTTT.